Each of the 12 T cell receptor beta chains below was sequenced from the same sample in a study of shared clonotypes between healthy human individuals (dated by TCRdb to between 2020 and 2021). CD8 naive samples consisted of CD45RO-negative cells that were positively selected for CCR7, yielding a CD45RA+CCR7+ population without TemRA cells. The method was the immunoSEQ multiplex PCR assay. Imported from immuneACCESS, the table was reduced by TCRdb to in-frame sequences with V and J called. These copies leave out some clones; in studies compared against another copy, an unresolved V gene accounts for under half, and the cause of the remainder is not known. The sample has 560,000 or so clones on record, about 96% of them singletons. 0.11% of the sample is taken by the ten largest. Sample: naive CD8+ T cells sorted from blood. The cell subset or site label on this specimen signifies: CD45RA+CCR7+. The receptors derive from a woman between 25 and 40 years old in good health.

The chain uses TRBV14 and TRBJ2-2; D is undetermined. V was trimmed by 3 bases and J by 2 bases, leaving 4 bases between them. The CDR3 length is 13 residues. Germline V lookup: CDR1 SGHDN, CDR2 FVKESK. The CDR3 sequence: CASSHLNTGELFF. CDR3 DNA: TGTGCCAGCAGCCACCTCAACACCGGGGAGCTGTTTTTT.

The chain combines TRBV6-5 with TRBJ2-3, with a weak D call TRBD1 (6 bases). CDR3 length equals 15 residues. Trimming pared 6 bases from V and 2 bases from J, leaving 15 bases between. CDR1 and CDR2 (germline): MNHEY, SVGAGI. The CDR3 is CASRPGVLTTDTQYF. In DNA, the CDR3 is TGTGCCAGCAGGCCAGGGGTCCTTACCACAGATACGCAGTATTTT.

V gene TRBV28 combines with J gene TRBJ1-5, with D tentatively TRBD1 (5 bases). Deletions cut 1 base from V and 1 base from J, with 8 bases between. The germline V gene encodes CDR1 MDHEN and CDR2 SYDVKM. This CDR3 spans 15 amino acids. The CDR3 protein is CASSLFSGSNQPQHF. DNA of the CDR3: TGTGCCAGCAGTTTATTCTCAGGGAGCAATCAGCCCCAGCATTTT.

The V call is TRBV5-1, the J call TRBJ2-7; D may be TRBD1 (6 bases). This CDR3 has 13 amino acids. Trimming left V 6 bases short and J 3 bases short, with 13 bases between. Germline CDR1 and CDR2: SGHRS and YFSETQ. CDR3: CASIPDSSYEQYF. For the CDR3, the DNA is TGCGCCAGCATCCCGGACAGCAGCTACGAGCAGTACTTC.

The CDR3 sequence: CASRLDWAGELFF. CDR3 sequence (DNA): TGTGCCAGCAGACTAGATTGGGCCGGGGAGCTGTTTTTT. The chain has TRBV11-3 and TRBJ2-2, with a weak D call TRBD2 (5 bases). Trimming removed 6 bases from V and 6 bases from J, with 11 bases in between. CDR3 length: 13 amino acids. Per germline, CDR1 SGHNT and CDR2 YENEEA.

To note about this clone: Other DNA sequences in the same sample also yield this CDR3. The chain has TRBV5-4 and TRBJ2-7; unclear D gene. There are 11 residues in the CDR3. The germline V gene encodes CDR1 SGHNT and CDR2 YYREEE (reference sequence). V dropped 3 bases and J dropped 4 bases, with 5 bases sitting between them. CDR3 nucleotide sequence: TGTGCCAGCAGCTCAGAGTACGAGCAGTACTTC. The encoded protein is CASSSEYEQYF.

The J gene is TRBJ2-7, the V gene TRBV7-9, with D tentatively TRBD1 or TRBD2 (5 bases each). Germline V gene lookup returns CDR1 SEHNR and CDR2 FQNEAQ (reference sequence). The CDR3 covers 14 residues. Trimming shortened V by 6 bases and J by 6 bases, and 18 bases separated the two germline ends. CDR3 coding DNA: TGTGCCAGCAGAAGCGGACAAGGCCCGGCCGAGCAGTACTTC. It codes for CASRSGQGPAEQYF. The complete variable domain, with remaining parts taken from reference TRBV7-9 and TRBJ2-7, reads DTGVSQNPRHKITKRGQNVTFRCDPISEHNRLYWYRQTLGQGPEFLTYFQNEAQLEKSRLLSDRFSAERPKGSFSTLEIQRTEQGDSAMYLCASRSGQGPAEQYFGPGTRLTVT.

The CDR3 DNA sequence: TGCGCCAGCAGCCAAAACGGTAAGAGCGAGCAGTACTTC. Translated, it gives CASSQNGKSEQYF. The genes are TRBV4-1 and TRBJ2-7; no clear D. V shed 2 bases and J shed 6 bases, with 11 bases lying between them. The CDR3 runs 13 residues. Germline CDR1 MGHRA, CDR2 YSYEKL.

This chain links TRBV7-6 with TRBJ2-5, with TRBD1 identical over 9 bases. With 4 bases clipped from V and 3 bases from J, the junction kept 3 bases outside the gene matches. In germline, CDR1 is SGHVS, CDR2 FNYEAQ. This CDR3 has 14 residues. The CDR3 spells CASSSRDREETQYF. The CDR3, as DNA: TGTGCCAGCAGCTCTCGGGACAGGGAAGAGACCCAGTACTTC.

The V gene is TRBV27, the J gene TRBJ1-2; the D gene is possibly TRBD1 (5 bases). CDR1 MNHEY and CDR2 SMNVEV come from the germline V gene (reference sequence). Trimming took off 0 bases at V and 5 bases at J, with 13 bases between the two ends. This CDR3 contains 15 residues. The CDR3 DNA reads TGTGCCAGCAGTTTATCGGGAGGGGTAGGGTATGGCTACACCTTC. As protein: CASSLSGGVGYGYTF.

The chain recombines TRBV4-1 with TRBJ2-7, with TRBD1 matching 9 bases. CDR3 size: 16 residues. CDR1 MGHRA and CDR2 YSYEKL come from the germline V gene. V lost 1 base and J lost 0; bases outside the gene matches: 4. The CDR3 DNA follows: TGCGCCAGCAGCCAAGTTAGGACAGGGGTCTCCTACGAGCAGTACTTC. It specifies CASSQVRTGVSYEQYF.

V usage is TRBV2 and J usage is TRBJ2-2; D not certain. Trimming stripped 3 bases from V and 5 bases from J, with 4 bases between. The CDR3 has 12 amino acids. Looked up from germline, CDR1 is SNHLY and CDR2 is FYNNEI. CDR3 in amino acids: CASSDQTGELFF. DNA for the CDR3: TGTGCCAGCAGTGATCAAACCGGGGAGCTGTTTTTT. The full variable domain, rest sourced from reference TRBV2 and TRBJ2-2, is EPEVTQTPSHQVTQMGQEVILRCVPISNHLYFYWYRQILGQKVEFLVSFYNNEISEKSEIFDDQFSVERPDGSNFTLKIRSTKLEDSAMYFCASSDQTGELFFGEGSRLTVL.